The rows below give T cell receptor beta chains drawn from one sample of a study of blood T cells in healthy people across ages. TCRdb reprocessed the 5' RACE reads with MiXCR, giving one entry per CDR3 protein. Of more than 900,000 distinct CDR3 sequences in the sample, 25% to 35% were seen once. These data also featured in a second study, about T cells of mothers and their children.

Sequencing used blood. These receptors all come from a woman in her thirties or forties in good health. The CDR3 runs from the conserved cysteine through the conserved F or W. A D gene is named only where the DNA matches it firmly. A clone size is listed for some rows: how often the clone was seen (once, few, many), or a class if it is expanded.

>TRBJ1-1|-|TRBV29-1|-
TGCAGCGTTGTTCAATCGGGGAGTGAAGCTTTCTTT
CSVVQSGSEAFF
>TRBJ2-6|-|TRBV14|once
TGTGCCAGCAGCCAAGTGGCAGGGCTTCTCACTGGGGCCAACGCCCTGACTTTC
CASSQVAGLLTGANALTF
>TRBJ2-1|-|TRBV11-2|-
TGTGCCTGCCGACAGGAGTACAATGGGCAGTTCTTC
CACRQEYNGQFF
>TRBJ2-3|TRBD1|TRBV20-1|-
TGCAGTGCCTGGGACAGGGCTATCACAGATACGCAGTATTTT
CSAWDRAITDTQYF
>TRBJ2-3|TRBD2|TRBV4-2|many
TGTGCCAGCAGCCCCCGGACTAGCGGGTACATCACAGATACGCAGTATTTT
CASSPRTSGYITDTQYF
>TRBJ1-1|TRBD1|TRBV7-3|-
TGTGCCAGCAGCTTAACCCCAGGGGGGTACGACACTGAAGCTTTCTTT
CASSLTPGGYDTEAFF
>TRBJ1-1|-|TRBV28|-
TGTGCCAGCAGTCCTGTTCAGGGGATTTTGTCTGAAGCTTTCTTT
CASSPVQGILSEAFF
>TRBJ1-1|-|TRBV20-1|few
TGCAGTGCTAGTAATCCGAACACTGAAGCTTTCTTT
CSASNPNTEAFF
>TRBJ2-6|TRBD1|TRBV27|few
TGTGCCAGCAGCCGGCAGGGGGCAAATAGTGGGGCCAACGTCCTGACTTTC
CASSRQGANSGANVLTF
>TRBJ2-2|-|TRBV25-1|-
TGTGCCAGCAGTAGGCCCCGGGTCCGGGGAACCGGGGAGCTGTTTTTT
CASSRPRVRGTGELFF
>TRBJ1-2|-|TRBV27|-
TGTGCCAGCAGCTCCCAAGGGGGGTCCTACTCTGGCTACACCTTC
CASSSQGGSYSGYTF
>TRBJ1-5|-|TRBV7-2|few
TGTGCCAGCAGCCGGCTCTCGGGACAGCCCCAGCATTTT
CASSRLSGQPQHF
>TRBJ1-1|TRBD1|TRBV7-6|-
TGTGCCAGCAGCTTAGAAGGACAGGGTTACACTGAAGCTTTCTTT
CASSLEGQGYTEAFF
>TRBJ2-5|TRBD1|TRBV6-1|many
TGTGCCAGCAGTGAAGCGACAGGGCCAAAGACCCAGTACTTC
CASSEATGPKTQYF
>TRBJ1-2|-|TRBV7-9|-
TGTGCCAGCAGCTTAGGAGGGGACGGTGCTAACTATGGCTACACCTTC
CASSLGGDGANYGYTF
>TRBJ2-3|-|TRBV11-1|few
TGTGCCAGCAGCTTTTTACAGGGAGCCACCACAGATACGCAGTATTTT
CASSFLQGATTDTQYF
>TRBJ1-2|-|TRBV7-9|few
TGTGCCAGCAGCTTAACCGCGGCAGGGAACTATGGCTACACCTTC
CASSLTAAGNYGYTF
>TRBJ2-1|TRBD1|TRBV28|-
TGTGCCAGCAGTTTGGGACAGGCAAAAAAGGAGCAGTTCTTC
CASSLGQAKKEQFF
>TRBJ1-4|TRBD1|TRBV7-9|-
TGTGCCAGCAGCCCGGACAGGGGTGTAAAACTGTTTTTT
CASSPDRGVKLFF
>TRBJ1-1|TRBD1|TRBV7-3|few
TGTGCCAGCAGCCCTAACACAGGGGTTAACACTGAAGCTTTCTTT
CASSPNTGVNTEAFF
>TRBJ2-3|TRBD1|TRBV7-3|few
TGTGCCAGCAGCTTAGGGGGACAGGGGGCAACAGATACGCAGTATTTT
CASSLGGQGATDTQYF
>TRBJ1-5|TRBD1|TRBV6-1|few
TGTGCCAGCAGTGCTCTCCTTGGGACAGGCGGGAATCAGCCCCAGCATTTT
CASSALLGTGGNQPQHF
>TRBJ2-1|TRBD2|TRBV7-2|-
TGTGCCAGCAGTCCCGGGACTAGCGCCTACAATGAGCAGTTCTTC
CASSPGTSAYNEQFF
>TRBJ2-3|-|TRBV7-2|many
TGTGCCAGCAGCACCGGGACCACAGATACGCAGTATTTT
CASSTGTTDTQYF
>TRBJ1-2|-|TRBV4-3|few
TGCGCCAGCAGCCAAGATCCCACCCCCGGACAGCGCAACTATGGCTACACCTTC
CASSQDPTPGQRNYGYTF
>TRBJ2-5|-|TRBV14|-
TGTGCCAGCAGTCATTATAGGGGGGCCCAAGAGACCCAGTACTTC
CASSHYRGAQETQYF
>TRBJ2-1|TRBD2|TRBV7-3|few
TGTGCCAGCAGCCCTGGACTAGCGAGGGAGGAGACGCAGTTCTTC
CASSPGLAREETQFF